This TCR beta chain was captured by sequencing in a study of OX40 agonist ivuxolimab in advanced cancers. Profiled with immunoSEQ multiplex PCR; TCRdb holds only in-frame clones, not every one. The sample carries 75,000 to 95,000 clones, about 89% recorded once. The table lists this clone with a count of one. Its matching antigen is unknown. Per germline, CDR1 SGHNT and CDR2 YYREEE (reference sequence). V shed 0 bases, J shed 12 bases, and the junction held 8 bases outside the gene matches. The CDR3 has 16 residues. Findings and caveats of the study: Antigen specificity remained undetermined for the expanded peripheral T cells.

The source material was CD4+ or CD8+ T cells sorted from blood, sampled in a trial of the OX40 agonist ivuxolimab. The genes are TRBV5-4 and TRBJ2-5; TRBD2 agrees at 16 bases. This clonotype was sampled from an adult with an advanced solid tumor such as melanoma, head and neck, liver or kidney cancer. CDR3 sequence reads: CASSLAPGTSGGEEYF. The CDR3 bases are TGTGCCAGCAGCTTGGCCCCCGGGACTAGCGGGGGGGAGGAGTACTTC.